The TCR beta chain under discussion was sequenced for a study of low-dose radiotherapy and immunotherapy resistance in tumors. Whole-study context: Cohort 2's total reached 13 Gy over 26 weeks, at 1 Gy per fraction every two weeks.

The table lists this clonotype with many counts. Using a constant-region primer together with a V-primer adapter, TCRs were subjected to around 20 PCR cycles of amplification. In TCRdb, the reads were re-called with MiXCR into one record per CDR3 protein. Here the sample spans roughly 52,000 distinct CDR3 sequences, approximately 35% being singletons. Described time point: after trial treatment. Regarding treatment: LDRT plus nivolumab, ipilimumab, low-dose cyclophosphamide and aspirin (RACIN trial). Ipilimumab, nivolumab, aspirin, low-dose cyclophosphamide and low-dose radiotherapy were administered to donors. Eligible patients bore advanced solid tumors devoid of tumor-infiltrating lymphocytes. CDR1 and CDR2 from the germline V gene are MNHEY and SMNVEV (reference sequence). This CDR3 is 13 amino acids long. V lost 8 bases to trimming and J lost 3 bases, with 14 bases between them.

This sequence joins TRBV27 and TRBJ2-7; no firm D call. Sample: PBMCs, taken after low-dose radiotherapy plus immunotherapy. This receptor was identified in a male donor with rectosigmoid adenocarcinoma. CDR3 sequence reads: CASRWASGYEQYF. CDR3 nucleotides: TGTGCCAGCCGATGGGCTAGTGGCTACGAGCAGTACTTC.